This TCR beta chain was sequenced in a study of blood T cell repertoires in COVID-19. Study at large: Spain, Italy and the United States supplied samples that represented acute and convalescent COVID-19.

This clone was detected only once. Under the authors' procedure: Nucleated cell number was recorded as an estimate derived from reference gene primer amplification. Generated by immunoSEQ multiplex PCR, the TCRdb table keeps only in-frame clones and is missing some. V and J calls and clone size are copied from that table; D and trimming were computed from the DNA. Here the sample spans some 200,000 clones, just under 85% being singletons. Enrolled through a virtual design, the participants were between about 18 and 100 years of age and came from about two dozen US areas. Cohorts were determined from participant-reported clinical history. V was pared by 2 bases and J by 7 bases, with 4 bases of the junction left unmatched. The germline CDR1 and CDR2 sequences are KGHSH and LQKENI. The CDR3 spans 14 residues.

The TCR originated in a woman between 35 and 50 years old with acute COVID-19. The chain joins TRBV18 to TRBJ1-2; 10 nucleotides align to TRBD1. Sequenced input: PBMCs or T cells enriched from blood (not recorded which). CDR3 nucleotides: TGTGCCAGCTCACCAGGGGACAGGGGAAGTGGCTACACCTTC. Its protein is CASSPGDRGSGYTF.